A single sample gave rise to the 8 T cell receptor beta chains below, sequenced in a study of vaccination and CD4 T cells after COVID-19. Time point indicated: late sampling 161 to 241 days after vaccination in a few convalescent patients. Treatment reported: roughly 10-day PBMC culture with coronavirus spike peptide pools or control peptides (ViraFEST assay). The antigens these receptors bind are not known. Cultured CD4+ T-cell DNA underwent Oncomine TCR Beta short-read sequencing. TCRdb itself ran the PCR reads through MiXCR, one entry per CDR3 protein. The table shows roughly 28,000 distinct CDR3 sequences, with more than 35% occurring only once. The sample here was CD4+ T cells from blood, cultured in vitro, taken about 7 months after SARS-CoV-2 vaccination. These TCRs come from a human donor who had recovered from COVID-19.

The chain has TRBV6-1 and TRBJ2-2, with TRBD1 matching over 7 bases. With 6 bases clipped from V and 3 bases from J, the junction kept 10 bases outside the gene matches. CDR3 length equals 16 residues. Per germline, CDR1 MNHNS and CDR2 SASEGT. CDR3 sequence: CASRPFGTEYTGELFF. CDR3 DNA: TGTGCCAGCAGACCATTCGGGACAGAGTACACCGGGGAGCTGTTTTTT.

The chain is built from TRBV10-3 and TRBJ1-5; D may be TRBD1 (5 bases). V lost 0 bases to trimming and J lost 2 bases, with 5 bases between them. This CDR3 is built from 14 residues. CDR1 is ENHRY and CDR2 is SYGVKD in the germline V gene. The CDR3 DNA sequence: TGTGCCATCAGTGAGTCGGGGGGCAATCAGCCCCAGCATTTT. Its translation: CAISESGGNQPQHF.

The rearrangement uses TRBV20-1 and TRBJ2-5; no clear D. Trimming took off 2 bases at V and 3 bases at J, with 7 bases between the two ends. The CDR3 spans 12 residues. CDR1 DFQATT and CDR2 SNEGSKA come from the germline V gene (reference sequence). CDR3 region: CSARRPKETQYF. CDR3 bases: TGCAGTGCTAGAAGACCGAAAGAGACCCAGTACTTC.

The chain links TRBV7-3 to TRBJ2-1; unclear D gene. The CDR3 spans 15 residues. Per the germline V gene, CDR1 is SGHTA and CDR2 is FQGTGA. The V end was cut by 2 bases, the J end by 7 bases, with 15 bases between. In DNA, the CDR3 is TGTGCCAGCAGCTTATCCGGCAATGACGGGAATGAGCAGTTCTTC. Translating it yields CASSLSGNDGNEQFF.

This clonotype came up a few times. The J gene is TRBJ2-4, the V gene TRBV7-2; a possible D gene is TRBD2 (5 bases). Germline-derived CDR1 and CDR2 are SGHTA and FQGNSA. The CDR3 contains 14 residues. Trimming took off 5 bases at V and 6 bases at J, with 14 bases between the two ends. In DNA form, the CDR3 reads TGTGCCAGCAGCCCTAACGTGGGAGCAAACATTCAGTACTTC. Translation: CASSPNVGANIQYF.

J is TRBJ1-5 and V is TRBV6-1, with TRBD1 identical over 7 bases. CDR3 length: 12 amino acids. V trimming: 5 bases; J trimming: 7 bases; junction bases outside the gene matches: 2. Per the germline V gene, CDR1 is MNHNS and CDR2 is SASEGT. The CDR3 loop is CASSTGEQPQHF. The CDR3 DNA sequence: TGTGCCAGCAGTACAGGGGAGCAGCCCCAGCATTTT.

This clonotype has more than one count but fewer than ten. The rearrangement links TRBV19 to TRBJ2-7; D call uncertain. The germline gives CDR1 LNHDA, CDR2 SQIVND (reference sequence). This CDR3 has 13 amino acids. Trimming stripped 3 bases from V and 2 bases from J, with 8 bases between. As DNA, the CDR3 is TGTGCCAGTAGTATCCGAGACACCTACGAGCAGTACTTC. Its protein is CASSIRDTYEQYF.

The rearrangement uses TRBV20-1 and TRBJ2-1; 10 nucleotides align to TRBD2. Unmatched junction bases numbered 13, after V lost 0 bases and J lost 8 bases. Germline V gives CDR1 DFQATT, CDR2 SNEGSKA (reference sequence). The CDR3 totals 17 residues. The CDR3 sequence: CSARDIWSLAGVDEQFF. The CDR3 DNA follows: TGCAGTGCTAGAGATATTTGGAGTCTAGCGGGAGTCGATGAGCAGTTCTTC.